The 23 T cell receptor beta chains listed next were all sequenced from one sample in a study of blood T cells in healthy people across ages. A second PCR, run for about 7 to 12 cycles, used a sample-barcoded 5' primer plus a J-beta primer mix. MiXCR, run by TCRdb on the 5' RACE reads, gives a single entry per CDR3 protein. This sample has hundreds of thousands of distinct CDR3 sequences, with over 45% found just once. Sequencing was carried out using blood. These receptors all stem from a woman aged 55-70 years in good health.

This chain uses TRBV7-2 with TRBJ2-7; 14 bases line up with TRBD2. The J segment lost 3 bases and the V segment lost 5 bases, leaving 6 bases of the junction unmatched. The CDR3 covers 16 residues. The germline CDR1 and CDR2 sequences are SGHTA and FQGNSA. CDR3: CASSRGLAGAGYEQYF. Written as DNA, the CDR3 is TGTGCCAGCAGCCGGGGACTAGCGGGAGCAGGCTACGAGCAGTACTTC.

In this sample, this clonotype turned up a few times. The genes are TRBV28 and TRBJ2-7; 8 bases align to TRBD1. The CDR3 consists of 16 residues. Germline-derived CDR1 and CDR2 are MDHEN and SYDVKM. The V and J ends lost 6 bases and 8 bases, in that order; junction bases with no gene match: 18. CDR3 DNA: TGTGCCAGCAGGAGACCCGGGGCAGGGGGCCCTAGACAGCAGTACTTC. Translated, it gives CASRRPGAGGPRQQYF.

V and J are TRBV5-1 and TRBJ2-7; 9 bases map to TRBD2. Germline CDR1 SGHRS, CDR2 YFSETQ. The CDR3 has 20 amino acids. V lost 3 bases and J lost 0; bases outside the gene matches: 19. CDR3 DNA sequence: TGCGCCAGCAGCTCCCCGACGACTAGCGGAGCAACTCGTAGCTCCTACGAGCAGTACTTC. Translation: CASSSPTTSGATRSSYEQYF.

Only a few counts were recorded for this clonotype. This rearrangement joins TRBV7-2 to TRBJ2-7, with 12 bases aligning to TRBD2. V was clipped by 5 bases and J by 5 bases; unmatched bases: 10. This CDR3 is built from 16 residues. CDR1 is SGHTA and CDR2 is FQGNSA in the germline V gene. DNA of the CDR3: TGTGCCAGCAGCCCGAGGGCTAGCGGGAGGGTTCACGAGCAGTACTTC. This translates into CASSPRASGRVHEQYF.

The chain joins TRBV20-1 to TRBJ2-7; 7 positions agree with TRBD2. Trimming cost V 6 bases and J 3 bases; bases outside gene matches: 11. The germline CDR1 and CDR2 sequences are DFQATT and SNEGSKA (reference sequence). This CDR3 comprises 14 residues. CDR3 loop: CSAAKIERGYEQYF. CDR3 bases: TGCAGTGCCGCCAAGATTGAGCGGGGCTACGAGCAGTACTTC.

This clonotype was seen ten or more times. The chain couples TRBV4-2 to TRBJ2-5; D remains unclear. The germline V gene encodes CDR1 LGHNA and CDR2 YNFKEQ. V dropped 1 base and J dropped 5 bases, with 8 bases sitting between them. CDR3 length: 13 residues. CDR3 in DNA: TGTGCCAGCAGCCAAGGGCCCCTGGAGACCCAGTACTTC. Translating gives CASSQGPLETQYF.

J is TRBJ2-1 and V is TRBV10-3; D may be TRBD2 (5 bases). V lost 0 bases and J 9 bases, leaving 9 bases between the germline ends. The CDR3 length is 13 residues. Germline lookup yields CDR1 ENHRY and CDR2 SYGVKD. This chain's CDR3 is CAISESTIFEQFF. CDR3 bases: TGTGCCATCAGTGAGTCGACTATTTTTGAGCAGTTCTTC.

The chain carries TRBV5-6 and TRBJ2-5; D could derive from TRBD1 or TRBD2 (5 bases each). TRBJ2-7 matches the DNA end more closely, so the J call is doubtful. This CDR3 region has 15 residues. Germline V gene data show CDR1 as SGHDT and CDR2 as YYEEEE. The CDR3 bases are TGTGCCAGCAGCTTGGGGTTGGGGACCTCTGGCGAGCAGTACTTC. Its translation is CASSLGLGTSGEQYF.

This CDR3 reads CASGTGDYNEQFF. As DNA, the CDR3 is TGTGCCAGCGGGACAGGGGACTACAATGAGCAGTTCTTC. The chain is built from TRBV27 and TRBJ2-1; 10 positions agree with TRBD1. The CDR3 is 13 residues long. The J segment lost 3 bases and the V segment lost 8 bases, leaving 1 base of the junction unmatched. Germline V gene data show CDR1 as MNHEY and CDR2 as SMNVEV (reference sequence).

The chain has TRBV7-2 and TRBJ1-2; 7 nucleotides align to TRBD1. The germline V gene encodes CDR1 SGHTA and CDR2 FQGNSA. Trimming took 1 base from V and 7 from J; bases not matched to a gene: 9. This CDR3 is 15 amino acids long. CDR3 bases: TGTGCCAGCAGCTTAGTAGGTGACAGGGCTGGTGGCTACACCTTC. This gives the protein CASSLVGDRAGGYTF. The whole variable domain, filled in from reference TRBV7-2 and TRBJ1-2, reads GAGVSQSPSNKVTEKGKDVELRCDPISGHTALYWYRQSLGQGLEFLIYFQGNSAPDKSGLPSDRFSAERTGGSVSTLTIQRTQQEDSAVYLCASSLVGDRAGGYTFGSGTRLTVV.

The sample holds a few counts of this clonotype. V gene TRBV7-2 combines with J gene TRBJ2-7, with 9 bases lining up with TRBD1. This CDR3 has 17 residues. Germline CDR1 is SGHTA and CDR2 is FQGNSA. Trimming at V came to 6 bases and at J to 4 bases, leaving 16 bases not matched to a gene. DNA for the CDR3: TGTGCCAGCAGTCGAACAGGGGGCGCGACCCCCCTTTACGAGCAGTACTTC. It encodes CASSRTGGATPLYEQYF.

This clonotype was seen a handful of times. This chain joins TRBV21-1 and TRBJ2-7; the table's D call TRBD1 went unverified against the DNA. TRBV21-1 is annotated as a pseudogene. The CDR3 runs 13 residues. CDR3: CASLQGAAYEQYF. CDR3 sequence (DNA): TGTGCCAGCCTTCAGGGGGCCGCCTACGAGCAGTACTTC.

CDR3 residues: CSARRHGLNYGYTF. The CDR3 region has the DNA TGCAGTGCCCGTAGACATGGCCTTAACTATGGCTACACCTTC. The V gene is TRBV20-1, the J gene TRBJ1-2; D gene uncertain. V lost 6 bases to trimming and J lost 1 base, with 15 bases between them. Germline assignment: CDR1 DFQATT and CDR2 SNEGSKA (reference sequence). The CDR3 extends over 14 amino acids.

This clonotype appeared a few times. The chain joins TRBV6-5 to TRBJ2-7, with 9 nucleotides matching TRBD2. This CDR3 contains 14 residues. Germline loops: CDR1 MNHEY, CDR2 SVGAGI. Losses at the gene ends were 5 bases for V and 5 bases for J; bases not matched to a gene: 7. DNA for the CDR3: TGTGCCAGCAGTCGAGGGACTAGCTCACACGAGCAGTACTTC. Its protein product is CASSRGTSSHEQYF.

This clonotype has a single count. The rearrangement joins TRBV7-2 to TRBJ2-7, with TRBD2 matching over 9 bases. The CDR3 extends over 15 amino acids. CDR1 is SGHTA, CDR2 FQGNSA, per germline. Germline trimming cut 3 bases from V and 7 bases from J; bases unmatched to any gene: 10. The CDR3 nucleotides read TGTGCCAGCAGCTTTCCCCTAGCGGGAAGAGATGAGCAGTACTTC. Its translation: CASSFPLAGRDEQYF. Supplemented by reference TRBV7-2 and TRBJ2-7, the full variable domain reads GAGVSQSPSNKVTEKGKDVELRCDPISGHTALYWYRQSLGQGLEFLIYFQGNSAPDKSGLPSDRFSAERTGGSVSTLTIQRTQQEDSAVYLCASSFPLAGRDEQYFGPGTRLTVT.

The V call is TRBV4-2, the J call TRBJ2-2; D not resolved. The ends were cut back, 0 bases at V and 3 bases at J, with 14 bases in the middle. The CDR3 is 17 amino acids. Germline V gene sequence: CDR1 LGHNA, CDR2 YNFKEQ. In nucleotides, the CDR3 is TGTGCCAGCAGCCAAGATGCGGACCCTAGGGACACCGGGGAGCTGTTTTTT. Protein: CASSQDADPRDTGELFF.

This chain connects TRBV9 to TRBJ2-7; 8 bases fit TRBD2. Trimming at V came to 3 bases and at J to 6 bases, leaving 5 bases not matched to a gene. CDR3 length: 13 amino acids. Germline V gene data show CDR1 as SGDLS and CDR2 as YYNGEE. In DNA, the CDR3 is TGTGCCAGCAGCGACGGGACTAGACGCGAGCAGTACTTC. Its translation: CASSDGTRREQYF.

The V gene is TRBV25-1, the J gene TRBJ2-2, with D possibly being TRBD1 or TRBD2 (5 bases each). Germline V gene data show CDR1 as MGHDK and CDR2 as SYGVNS. This CDR3 contains 14 residues. V dropped 7 bases and J dropped 3 bases, with 12 bases sitting between them. The CDR3 is CASTSGPYTGELFF. CDR3 nucleotides: TGTGCCAGCACATCGGGACCGTACACCGGGGAGCTGTTTTTT.

V gene TRBV20-1 combines with J gene TRBJ2-6; no firm D call. Germline V gene lookup returns CDR1 DFQATT and CDR2 SNEGSKA (reference sequence). V lost 0 bases and J 4 bases, leaving 7 bases between the germline ends. The CDR3 is made up of 14 amino acids. DNA for the CDR3: TGCAGTGCTAGAGAAACGACAGGGGCCAACGTCCTGACTTTC. Translated, it gives CSARETTGANVLTF.

The chain has TRBV6-2 or TRBV6-3 and TRBJ2-3; weak D call: TRBD2 (5 bases). The CDR3 spans 14 residues. V was shortened by 2 bases and J by 6 bases, with 12 bases between the two germline ends. The germline V gene encodes CDR1 MNHEY and CDR2 SVGEGT. The CDR3 loop is CASSYGPGVDTQYF. CDR3 nucleotide sequence: TGTGCCAGCAGTTACGGGCCCGGGGTCGATACGCAGTATTTT.

This clonotype was observed a few times. The rearrangement joins TRBV7-6 to TRBJ2-4; 10 bases are shared with TRBD2. The CDR3 consists of 13 residues. The germline V gene encodes CDR1 SGHVS and CDR2 FNYEAQ. The J segment lost 13 bases and the V segment lost 0 bases, leaving 3 bases of the junction unmatched. Written as DNA, the CDR3 is TGTGCCAGCAGCTTAGCGATGACTAGCGGGCAGTACTTC. It encodes CASSLAMTSGQYF.

This chain links TRBV9 with TRBJ2-5; D possibly corresponds to TRBD1 (5 bases). The CDR3 totals 15 residues. The germline gives CDR1 SGDLS, CDR2 YYNGEE. Between the trimmed V and J ends, which lost 0 bases and 1 base, there was a span of 10 bases. The CDR3: CASSVEGSLQETQYF. DNA of the CDR3: TGTGCCAGCAGCGTAGAGGGGTCACTCCAAGAGACCCAGTACTTC.

The rearrangement links TRBV5-1 to TRBJ2-5; 8 nucleotides line up with TRBD2. V lost 3 bases and J lost 11; bases outside the gene matches: 15. The germline V gene has CDR1 SGHRS and CDR2 YFSETQ. This CDR3 has 15 amino acids. As DNA, the CDR3 is TGCGCCAGCAGCTCCACGGGACTAGAGGCCAATGAGCAGTACTTC. It specifies CASSSTGLEANEQYF.